The next 24 T cell receptor beta chains were all read from a single sample in a study of blood T cells in healthy people across ages. With a J-beta primer mix and a sample-barcoded 5' primer, a second PCR ran roughly 6 to 11 cycles. TCRdb fed the 5' RACE reads into MiXCR, producing one record per CDR3 protein. The sample has approximately 800,000 distinct CDR3 sequences; roughly 25% are singletons. This sample was also put to use in a study of T cells of mothers and their children.

Source material: blood. Every receptor here comes from a boy between 5 and 17 years old in good health.

This clonotype was observed a handful of times. The chain links TRBV4-1 to TRBJ1-2, with D tentatively TRBD1 (6 bases). The CDR3 sequence is 16 residues long. V lost 2 bases and J 5 bases, leaving 18 bases between the germline ends. Germline V gives CDR1 MGHRA, CDR2 YSYEKL. The DNA of the CDR3 is TGCGCCAGCAGCCAAATAGCGACAGGACTCATTTATGGCTACACCTTC. Translation gives CASSQIATGLIYGYTF.

This clonotype was detected only a few times. This rearrangement joins TRBV11-1 to TRBJ2-1; D is unclear. V was pared by 3 bases and J by 5 bases, with 8 bases between. CDR3 length: 13 residues. The germline CDR1 and CDR2 sequences are SGHAT and FQDESV (reference sequence). CDR3 sequence reads: CASSFSEDNEQFF. CDR3 in DNA: TGTGCCAGCAGCTTTTCTGAAGACAATGAGCAGTTCTTC.

V gene TRBV7-6 combines with J gene TRBJ2-3; D may be TRBD2 (6 bases). From germline, CDR1 is SGHVS and CDR2 FNYEAQ. Trimming shortened V by 4 bases and J by 0 bases, and 20 bases separated the two germline ends. The CDR3 length is 18 residues. The CDR3 DNA is TGTGCCAGCAGCTCCCCAGGTAGCGCGGGGACTAGCACAGATACGCAGTATTTT. This sequence encodes CASSSPGSAGTSTDTQYF. The full variable domain, with the rest looked up from reference TRBV7-6 and TRBJ2-3, is GAGVSQSPRYKVTKRGQDVALRCDPISGHVSLYWYRQALGQGPEFLTYFNYEAQQDKSGLPNDRFSAERPEGSISTLTIQRTEQRDSAMYRCASSSPGSAGTSTDTQYFGPGTRLTVL.

This clonotype was seen only a few times. One end of the junction varies from germline; a read error may be responsible. The rearrangement joins TRBV5-1 to TRBJ2-7; D call uncertain. The CDR3 has 13 residues. Germline V lookup: CDR1 SGHRS, CDR2 YFSETQ. The CDR3 sequence: CANSFDGTYEQYF. DNA for the CDR3: TGCGCCAACAGCTTCGACGGTACCTACGAGCAGTACTTC.

The chain has TRBV28 and TRBJ2-7; maybe TRBD1 (5 bases). V was cut by 6 bases and J by 3 bases, with 18 bases left in between. The CDR3 contains 15 residues. Germline V gene sequence: CDR1 MDHEN, CDR2 SYDVKM. CDR3: CASSPKTAIVYEQYF. DNA of the CDR3: TGTGCCAGCAGCCCCAAGACAGCGATAGTCTACGAGCAGTACTTC.

The chain employs TRBV6-1 and TRBJ1-5; unclear D gene. V was clipped by 3 bases and J by 4 bases, with 7 bases between them. This CDR3 contains 13 residues. CDR1 and CDR2 from the germline V gene are MNHNS and SASEGT. The CDR3 DNA reads TGTGCCAGCAGTGATACGGGGAATCAGCCCCAGCATTTT. This translates into CASSDTGNQPQHF.

The table lists this clonotype with a count of one. The rearrangement links TRBV4-3 to TRBJ2-3, with TRBD1 matching 7 bases. CDR3 length: 15 amino acids. J lost 5 bases, V lost 0 bases, and 5 bases had no gene match. Looked up from germline, CDR1 is LGHNA and CDR2 is YSLEER. This CDR3 is CASSQDIGGVDTQYF. The CDR3 bases are TGCGCCAGCAGCCAAGATATAGGGGGCGTAGATACGCAGTATTTT.

As concerns this clonotype: At one boundary the junction diverges from the germline segment, which might be a read error. The V and J genes are TRBV6-1 and TRBJ1-3; 9 bases agree with TRBD1. The CDR3 length is 16 residues. The germline V gene has CDR1 MNHNS and CDR2 SASEGT. CDR3 DNA: TGCGCCAGCAGCACCCTACAGGGGGCCCGTGGAAACACCATATATTTT. It specifies CASSTLQGARGNTIYF.

This clonotype has more than one count but fewer than ten. This chain links TRBV29-1 with TRBJ2-7; D is possibly TRBD2 (6 bases). CDR1 is SQVTM and CDR2 is ANQGSEA in the germline V gene. Trimming pared 5 bases from V and 2 bases from J, leaving 13 bases between. CDR3 size: 13 residues. The CDR3 region is CSVLGGQTYEQYF. The CDR3 bases are TGCAGCGTTTTGGGGGGTCAAACCTACGAGCAGTACTTC.

This clonotype was seen a few times. The J gene is TRBJ2-5, the V gene TRBV24-1, with 10 bases matching TRBD2. The CDR3 length is 19 residues. Trimming at V came to 0 bases and at J to 0 bases, leaving 9 bases not matched to a gene. The germline gives CDR1 KGHDR, CDR2 SFDVKD. The CDR3 region is CATSDLSTSGYPYQETQYF. DNA for the CDR3: TGTGCCACCAGTGATTTGTCGACTAGCGGGTACCCGTACCAAGAGACCCAGTACTTC.

The rearrangement uses TRBV6-2 or TRBV6-3 and TRBJ2-7; tentative D call: TRBD1 (5 bases). Germline V lookup: CDR1 MNHEY, CDR2 SVGEGT. The CDR3 is 12 residues long. V gave up 5 bases and J gave up 1 base, with 6 bases separating them. CDR3: CASSKGSYEQYF. DNA for the CDR3: TGTGCCAGCAGTAAGGGGTCCTACGAGCAGTACTTC.

V is TRBV2 and J is TRBJ2-3; tentative D call: TRBD2 (6 bases). The CDR3 loop spans 15 amino acids. V was pared by 3 bases and J by 5 bases, with 15 bases between. CDR1 SNHLY and CDR2 FYNNEI come from the germline V gene. The DNA for the CDR3 is TGTGCCAGCAGTGATGGGGTCGGGCGGGGAGATACGCAGTATTTT. Translated: CASSDGVGRGDTQYF.

This chain links TRBV18 with TRBJ1-3; a possible D gene is TRBD1 (5 bases). Germline V gene lookup returns CDR1 KGHSH and CDR2 LQKENI. The V end was cut by 4 bases, the J end by 0 bases, with 10 bases between. CDR3 size: 15 residues. The CDR3 sequence: CASSRGADSGNTIYF. The CDR3 DNA is TGTGCCAGCTCACGAGGGGCGGACTCTGGAAACACCATATATTTT.

J is TRBJ1-1 and V is TRBV27; D call uncertain. V was cut by 1 base and J by 3 bases, with 6 bases left in between. Germline V gene data show CDR1 as MNHEY and CDR2 as SMNVEV (reference sequence). CDR3 length equals 13 residues. The CDR3 sequence is CASSLFQDTEAFF. The CDR3 DNA sequence: TGTGCCAGCAGTTTATTCCAGGACACTGAAGCTTTCTTT.

This clonotype has only a few counts. The chain carries TRBV9 and TRBJ2-5, with D maybe TRBD2 (5 bases). The V end lost 2 bases, the J end lost 1 base, and 9 bases lay between the germline ends. Germline lookup yields CDR1 SGDLS and CDR2 YYNGEE. This CDR3 comprises 14 residues. CDR3 amino acids: CASSVSGFQETQYF. CDR3 coding DNA: TGTGCCAGCAGCGTGTCGGGGTTCCAAGAGACCCAGTACTTC.

There are a few counts of this clonotype. The rearrangement uses TRBV6-2 or TRBV6-3 and TRBJ2-5; no clear D gene. The J call may be mistaken, given a closer DNA end match to TRBJ2-7. Germline-derived CDR1 and CDR2 are MNHEY and SVGEGT. This CDR3 region has 13 residues. The CDR3 region has the DNA TGTGCCAGCAGCCCACAGATAGTCTACGAGCAGTACTTC. Protein sequence: CASSPQIVYEQYF.

The sample holds a few counts of this clonotype. CDR3 nucleotide sequence: TGCAGTGCTAGCCCAACGGAGGGGACTGAAGCTTTCTTT. This translates into CSASPTEGTEAFF. V is TRBV20-1 and J is TRBJ1-1; a possible D gene is TRBD1 (5 bases). The CDR3 totals 13 residues. V lost 3 bases and J 5 bases, leaving 13 bases between the germline ends. Germline loops: CDR1 DFQATT, CDR2 SNEGSKA (reference sequence).

The rearrangement uses TRBV28 and TRBJ2-7; the match to TRBD2 covers 11 bases. This CDR3 contains 17 residues. Looked up from germline, CDR1 is MDHEN and CDR2 is SYDVKM. The J segment lost 5 bases and the V segment lost 6 bases, leaving 15 bases of the junction unmatched. The CDR3: CASRTPGLAVRENEQYF. CDR3 nucleotide sequence: TGTGCCAGCAGAACCCCGGGACTAGCGGTCCGGGAGAACGAGCAGTACTTC. Combining the CDR3 with reference TRBV28 and TRBJ2-7 gives the whole variable domain DVKVTQSSRYLVKRTGEKVFLECVQDMDHENMFWYRQDPGLGLRLIYFSYDVKMKEKGDIPEGYSVSREKKERFSLILESASTNQTSMYLCASRTPGLAVRENEQYFGPGTRLTVT.

The chain has TRBV4-1 and TRBJ2-7, with 10 bases identical to TRBD2. The CDR3 extends over 15 amino acids. The germline CDR1 and CDR2 sequences are MGHRA and YSYEKL. The J segment lost 3 bases and the V segment lost 3 bases, leaving 5 bases of the junction unmatched. The CDR3 coding sequence is TGCGCCAGCAGCCACCTAGCGGGAGAGGGCTACGAGCAGTACTTC. Translation gives CASSHLAGEGYEQYF.

The V gene is TRBV5-1, the J gene TRBJ2-7; maybe TRBD2 (5 bases). This CDR3 has 14 amino acids. Germline V gene lookup returns CDR1 SGHRS and CDR2 YFSETQ. Trimming cost V 4 bases and J 0 bases, with 11 bases left between them. The CDR3 protein is CASSDVGVSYEQYF. CDR3 bases: TGCGCCAGCAGCGACGTCGGGGTCTCCTACGAGCAGTACTTC.

The gene calls are TRBV9 and TRBJ1-1; weak D call: TRBD1 (6 bases). The germline V gene has CDR1 SGDLS and CDR2 YYNGEE. CDR3 length: 13 residues. The V and J ends lost 2 bases and 5 bases respectively, with 10 bases between them. The CDR3 here is CASSVDTGTEAFF. CDR3 DNA sequence: TGTGCCAGCAGCGTCGACACAGGGACTGAAGCTTTCTTT.

The V gene is TRBV29-1, the J gene TRBJ2-7; 7 bases line up with TRBD1. The ends lost 4 bases at V and 0 bases at J; junction bases unmatched: 3. Per germline, CDR1 SQVTM and CDR2 ANQGSEA. The CDR3 has 13 residues. The CDR3 spells CSVVRDSSYEQYF. The CDR3 coding sequence is TGCAGCGTTGTACGGGACAGCTCCTACGAGCAGTACTTC.

This rearrangement joins TRBV15 to TRBJ1-5; TRBD1 aligns across 7 bases. The junction had 10 bases not matched to a gene; V was cut back by 4 bases and J by 4 bases. The length of the CDR3 is 16 residues. Germline CDR1 reads LNHNV; CDR2 reads YYDKDF (reference sequence). The CDR3 coding sequence is TGTGCCACCAGCACCGACCGACAGGGAGTGAATCAGCCCCAGCATTTT. It specifies CATSTDRQGVNQPQHF.

The chain carries TRBV28 and TRBJ2-1; weak D call: TRBD2 (6 bases). V gave up 1 base and J gave up 3 bases, with 16 bases separating them. This CDR3 is 17 amino acids long. Germline loops: CDR1 MDHEN, CDR2 SYDVKM. CDR3 residues: CASSLFGVADYYNEQFF. For the CDR3, the DNA is TGTGCCAGCAGTTTATTTGGTGTAGCGGACTACTACAATGAGCAGTTCTTC.